The clone carrying this T cell receptor beta chain was detected a few times. What it binds is unknown. This sample is drawn from a study of yellow fever vaccine responses in identical twins. Germline CDR1 SGHTA, CDR2 FQGTGA. This CDR3 spans 14 amino acids. Trimming cost V 1 base and J 1 base, with 5 bases left between them. General study results and limits: Reportedly, the T cell response mounted by twins to vaccine seemed partly convergent, partly personalized.

One entry per CDR3 protein, called by TCRdb with MiXCR from the RT-PCR reads. The table lists around 33,000 distinct CDR3 sequences, less than 70% of them singletons. The material was T cells from blood (PBMCs), unsorted or a sorted subset (not recorded which), obtained before or after yellow fever vaccination (not recorded which). This sequence joins TRBV7-3 and TRBJ1-3, with D hard to call. This receptor was obtained from a woman in her late teens or twenties who received the yellow fever vaccine. The CDR3, as DNA: TGTGCCAGCAGCTTAAAGGGATCTGGAAACACCATATATTTT. Translated: CASSLKGSGNTIYF.